What follows describes a single T cell receptor (beta chain). Its antigen is currently not known. No quality values exist for individual bases; no much larger clone is one base distant. From each donor, a single peripheral blood sample of around 120 mL on average was drawn into heparinised tubes. Using a panel that included CD45RO, CCR7, CD25, CD127, CD95 and CD27, naive, central memory, regulatory and stem cell-like memory CD4+ T cells were sorted on a BD FACSAria II. Every sorted population had a purity above 98%. Right away, PBMCs were isolated by Lymphoprep density gradient centrifugation and were stained directly, with no culture step. So that batch effects would be minimized, each experiment stained and sorted samples in pairs, pairing one healthy donor with one patient. From its cysteine to its phenylalanine, the CDR3 spans 17 amino acids. CDR3 DNA only is kept here, 51 bases in frame from base 1. CDR1 LGHNA and CDR2 YNFKEQ are derived from the germline V gene. V ends up 3 bases short and J 0 bases short, with an unmatched junction base count of 3.

The sample belongs to a study of beta chain features in type 1 diabetes listed by TCRdb under 2018. About the full investigation: No differences in mean age, gender distribution, total cell number or subset yield were found between patients and healthy donors. Across all samples, fewer than 130 million sorted cells were examined, and cell number per subset correlated strongly with RNA yield. The study compared the TCRB repertoires of sorted circulating CD4+ T cell subsets in recently diagnosed type 1 diabetes patients with those in matched healthy donors. Naive and central memory subsets were obtained from all 28 donors, but regulatory and stem cell-like memory subsets were isolated from only 8 patients and roughly 8 healthy donors.

The entire isolated RNA was reverse transcribed using the High Capacity cDNA Reverse Transcription Kit, and thus expressed TCRB transcripts were sequenced. Deep immunoSEQ sequencing was performed on naive, central memory and regulatory T cell samples, with an average of around 3.5 million total reads per sample. Sorted cells were lysed in RLT buffer, and RNA was extracted using DNase-treated RNeasy Micro or Mini kits according to cell number. To prevent cross-contamination, every cell subset was processed on its own, while patient and healthy donor samples were processed together. TCRB sequences were amplified from cDNA with the immunoSEQ multiplex PCR, producing 87-bp fragments spanning the CDR3 region. Amplicons were sequenced on the Illumina HiSeq platform. The original pipeline was this. PCR bias was computationally corrected using synthetic template baselines, reads within Hamming distance 2 were collapsed, and singletons that could not be merged were discarded. Reads were aligned to IMGT to assign V, D and J genes, CDR3 length, and insertions or deletions at six rearrangement sites. Within each subset, clonotype counts were normalized to sorted cell number, after which true diversity and Gini coefficients were computed with the tcR R package. The overlap coefficient, calculated on TCRB nucleotide sequences, was used to measure repertoire sharing. Drawn from immuneACCESS, this table holds only the in-frame rearrangements with V and J called that TCRdb kept. Clones are partly lost; checked studies trace under half to an unresolved V gene and leave the rest unexplained. V, J and clone size reflect that table, while D and trimming were determined from the DNA. A total of about 150,000 clones appear in this sample, 11% of them only once. The ten biggest clones cover around 2.1% of the sample.

Here is what the overall study found, with its caveats: In all four CD4+ subsets, TCRB CDR3 length was moderately but significantly shorter in type 1 diabetes patients. HLA sub-analyses involved small numbers of individuals, so any influence of HLA type on TCRB rearrangement remained unresolved. Shorter templates might have been favored by PCR, but patient and control samples were amplified and corrected together, so both groups would have been affected equally by any skew. At VDJ recombination sites, patients with type 1 diabetes made fewer insertions and deleted more nucleotides, a pattern implying thymic rearrangement abnormalities. Because cDNA was sequenced instead of genomic DNA, activated cells with high expression could be over-represented, although the groups did not differ in activation or CD3 levels. Naive, central memory and regulatory TCRB repertoires appeared more similar among patients than among healthy donors.

The sequenced sample consisted of central memory CD4+ T cells from blood. The sequence derives from a man younger than 35 in good health. The V gene is TRBV4-2 and the J gene is TRBJ2-3, with TRBD2 matching 13 junction bases. This receptor carries the CDR3 CASSQGLAGPSTDTQYF. The DNA is as follows: TGTGCCAGCAGCCAGGGACTAGCGGGGCCTAGCACAGATACGCAGTATTTT.